Listed below are T cell receptor beta chains from one sample, sequenced in a study of T cell responses to AZD1222 COVID-19 vaccine. The protocol was immunoSEQ multiplex PCR, while the TCRdb copy is restricted to in-frame clones and leaves out a portion. The profile shows around 99,000 clones, roughly 92% of them singletons. Sequenced material: peripheral blood, taken on day 0 of AZD1222 vaccination. Receptors were obtained from an adult in good health. CDR3s include the opening cysteine and the closing phenylalanine or tryptophan. Not all rows give a size; the values are once, few, many and, for expanded clones, a class.

CDR3	J	size	V
CASGLVAQQHEAFF	TRBJ1-1	NA	TRBV12-5
CATSREEGSGEQYF	TRBJ2-7	NA	TRBV15
CASSSRDGVYNEQFF	TRBJ2-1	NA	TRBV11-2
CAWSEGGERGSPLHF	TRBJ1-6	NA	TRBV30
CAYLRQGASEAFF	TRBJ1-1	NA	TRBV30
CASSRRDRGTDTQYF	TRBJ2-3	NA	TRBV5-4
CASSQTAGTGYGYTF	TRBJ1-2	few	TRBV4-1
CASSPSRDRNTEAFF	TRBJ1-1	NA	TRBV18
CASRRTSGIHEQYF	TRBJ2-7	NA	TRBV27
CASSSGLAGGSEETQYF	TRBJ2-5	medium-sized	TRBV11-2
CASSLASYGYTF	TRBJ1-2	NA	TRBV5-1
CASSQGSGANVLTF	TRBJ2-6	NA	TRBV19
CASSLRTDGHEQYF	TRBJ2-7	NA	TRBV28
CASSLQGARETQYF	TRBJ2-5	NA	TRBV28
CASSQVVGLAGGGTGELFF	TRBJ2-2	NA	TRBV4-2
CASSSTRLAYEQFF	TRBJ2-1	NA	TRBV25-1
CASALDRYEQYF	TRBJ2-7	NA	TRBV6-5
CASRAGSGYTF	TRBJ1-2	once	TRBV25-1
CASSLVTRTEQYF	TRBJ2-7	NA	TRBV7-8
CASSPPGAYTQYF	TRBJ2-3	NA	TRBV27
CASSFFDHSGRAHEQYF	TRBJ2-7	few	TRBV7-9
CASSEVPGTSADTQYF	TRBJ2-3	NA	TRBV2
CASSESTPKSSYNEQFF	TRBJ2-1	NA	TRBV10-1
CASKERGSGTEAFF	TRBJ1-1	NA	TRBV2
CASSLPTGADTQYF	TRBJ2-3	NA	TRBV6-2/TRBV6-3
CASRAALIVGELFF	TRBJ2-2	few	TRBV5-1
CASSPPGTAVGYTF	TRBJ1-2	NA	TRBV18
CASSSTSGNTIYF	TRBJ1-3	NA	TRBV14
CATSKTGINQPQHF	TRBJ1-5	NA	TRBV15
CASSQDGWGGTGELFF	TRBJ2-2	NA	TRBV4-1
CAWSATTGSPYGYTF	TRBJ1-2	NA	TRBV30
CASSRMAVQETQYF	TRBJ2-5	NA	TRBV6-5
CASSLDRGREQYF	TRBJ2-7	NA	TRBV5-8
CASSFGTGIFGEQYF	TRBJ2-7	once	TRBV9
CASSKENRGKPGLAVKSSYEQYF	TRBJ2-7	few	TRBV21-1
CASRNPPYEQYF	TRBJ2-7	NA	TRBV19
CAWSVRGLAGNTGELFF	TRBJ2-2	NA	TRBV30
CASSNAPSYEQYF	TRBJ2-7	NA	TRBV10-2
CASSLAGLAGVNEQFF	TRBJ2-1	NA	TRBV7-3
CASSIPGQGAFGANVLTF	TRBJ2-6	NA	TRBV5-4
CASSLAGPFYNEQFF	TRBJ2-1	NA	TRBV7-2
CASSLNGVRPSYEQYF	TRBJ2-7	once	TRBV27
CASSDTGLSPLHF	TRBJ1-6	NA	TRBV10-1
CASSWGRSYEQYF	TRBJ2-7	NA	TRBV5-6
CSVTQGRDQPQHF	TRBJ1-5	NA	TRBV29-1
CASSLVSWQGQAYPEQFF	TRBJ2-1	few	TRBV7-6
CASSPRGGNTEAFF	TRBJ1-1	NA	TRBV7-9
CAWTDRWNYEQYF	TRBJ2-7	NA	TRBV30
CASSVGQGLETQYF	TRBJ2-5	NA	TRBV9
CASSDGTGVNQPQHF	TRBJ1-5	NA	TRBV9
CASSLQGYQPQHF	TRBJ1-5	NA	TRBV7-9
CASSDVLAGGNEQFF	TRBJ2-1	NA	TRBV9
CASSGFGPAYEQYF	TRBJ2-7	NA	TRBV2